This T cell receptor beta chain was found in a study of beta chain features in type 1 diabetes. About the research overall: No patient-donor differences in age, gender, total cells or subset yield.

Comments on this clone: Its antigen is not known.

The CDR3 spans 14 residues. Trimming cost V 2 bases and J 7 bases, with 14 bases left between them. In germline, CDR1 is SGHVS, CDR2 FQNEAQ. Study-level results: Individuals with type 1 diabetes displayed fewer insertions and more deletions at VDJ junctions.

The isolated RNA, all of it, was reverse transcribed, so expressed TCRB transcripts were what got sequenced. TCRdb keeps only in-frame clones here, not all; method: immunoSEQ multiplex PCR. The data contain over 700,000 clones, about a sixth of them singletons. This chain joins TRBV7-8 and TRBJ2-5; TRBD1 is a possible D gene (5 bases). The receptor comes from a woman younger than 35 in good health. The material sequenced was naive CD4+ T cells from blood. CDR3 DNA sequence: TGTGCCAGCAGCTTATCCCAATGGCAGGGGACCCAGTACTTC. Translation gives CASSLSQWQGTQYF.